This TCR beta chain was sequenced for a study of blood T cell repertoires in COVID-19. Trimming at V came to 10 bases and at J to 9 bases, leaving 10 bases not matched to a gene. This CDR3 is 14 amino acids long. Germline CDR1 MDHEN, CDR2 SYDVKM. Using immunoSEQ multiplex PCR, the repertoire was profiled, and TCRdb retains in-frame clones only, with some absent. The data hold about 250,000 clones, with 86% observed a single time. This receptor was obtained from a woman between 25 and 40 years old with active or convalescent COVID-19. The gene calls are TRBV28 and TRBJ1-6; 9 nucleotides agree with TRBD1. Sequenced: peripheral blood. The CDR3 sequence is CATFTGTGPSPLHF. CDR3 nucleotide sequence: TGTGCCACGTTCACCGGGACAGGGCCTTCACCCCTCCACTTT.